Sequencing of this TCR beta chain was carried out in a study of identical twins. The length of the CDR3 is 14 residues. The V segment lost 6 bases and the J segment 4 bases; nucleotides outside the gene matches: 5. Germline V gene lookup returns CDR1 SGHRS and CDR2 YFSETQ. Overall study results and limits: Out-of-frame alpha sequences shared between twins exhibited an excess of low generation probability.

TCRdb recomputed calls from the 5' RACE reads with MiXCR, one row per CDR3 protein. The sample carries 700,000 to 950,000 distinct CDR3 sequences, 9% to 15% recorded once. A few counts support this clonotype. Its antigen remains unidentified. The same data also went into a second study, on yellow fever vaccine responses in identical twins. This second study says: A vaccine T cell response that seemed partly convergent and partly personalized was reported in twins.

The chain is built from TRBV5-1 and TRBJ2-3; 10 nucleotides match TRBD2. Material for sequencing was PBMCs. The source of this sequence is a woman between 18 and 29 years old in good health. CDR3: CASISGRAADTQYF. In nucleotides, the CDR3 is TGCGCCAGCATCAGCGGGAGGGCCGCAGATACGCAGTATTTT.